The 25 T cell receptor beta chains below come from one sample, sequenced in a study of breast tumors, draining lymph nodes, adjacent tissues. In TCRdb, the multiplex PCR reads were re-called with MiXCR into one record per CDR3 protein. The sample contains about 200,000 distinct CDR3 sequences, around a third of which appear only once. The lymph nodes were axillary draining lymph nodes from breast cancer patients. The sequencing sample was made of axillary lymph node tissue. The receptors were sampled from a female donor with breast cancer. Some clones in this sample may be carry-over from other donors' samples.

The chain joins TRBV20-1 to TRBJ1-1, with D unresolved. V was shortened by 0 bases and J by 4 bases, with 15 bases between the two germline ends. Germline loops: CDR1 DFQATT, CDR2 SNEGSKA (reference sequence). The CDR3 totals 15 residues. CDR3: CSARDRGYMGTEAFF. As DNA, the CDR3 is TGCAGTGCTAGAGACCGAGGATATATGGGCACTGAAGCTTTCTTT.

This clonotype was seen at least ten times. This chain uses TRBV2 with TRBJ2-3, with a weak D call TRBD2 (5 bases). Germline V lookup: CDR1 SNHLY, CDR2 FYNNEI. CDR3 length equals 16 residues. Trimming cost V 1 base and J 3 bases, with 14 bases left between them. CDR3 bases: TGTGCCAGCAGTGAAGGAGGGAGTGGTTTGACAGATACGCAGTATTTT. Translation: CASSEGGSGLTDTQYF.

On this clonotype: A much larger clone differs by one base, so this may be a read error. The CDR3 end shows no conserved phenylalanine or tryptophan, and so a read error is likely. The chain recombines TRBV28 with TRBJ1-2; D uncertain. The CDR3 length is 11 residues. Germline assignment: CDR1 MDHEN and CDR2 SYDVKM. With 10 bases removed from V and 10 bases from J, the gap between germline ends came to 16 bases. The CDR3 is CATWTSHDYTL. The CDR3 DNA sequence: TGTGCCACCTGGACGTCGCATGACTACACCCTC.

J is TRBJ1-6 and V is TRBV6-4, with no clear D. CDR1 is MRHNA and CDR2 is SNTAGT in the germline V gene. This CDR3 spans 15 amino acids. Trimming pared 5 bases from V and 8 bases from J, leaving 16 bases between. The CDR3 sequence: CASSPVAGYDSPLHF. CDR3 bases: TGTGCCAGCAGTCCGGTTGCCGGATACGATTCACCCCTCCACTTT.

This sequence joins TRBV2 and TRBJ1-5; D not resolved. The V gene's germline CDR1 is SNHLY and CDR2 FYNNEI. V was cut by 1 base and J by 4 bases, with 11 bases left in between. This CDR3 is built from 15 residues. The CDR3 DNA reads TGTGCCAGCAGTGAAGGGGGTCTAGTGAATCAGCCCCAGCATTTT. Translating it yields CASSEGGLVNQPQHF.

The chain carries TRBV7-2 and TRBJ1-4; perhaps TRBD1 as D (6 bases). This CDR3 contains 15 residues. V lost 3 bases to trimming and J lost 8 bases, with 16 bases between them. The V gene's germline CDR1 is SGHTA and CDR2 FQGNSA. DNA of the CDR3: TGTGCCAGCAGCTTGGACGGGGGGCGGCGGGAAAAACTGTTTTTT. It translates to CASSLDGGRREKLFF. Complete variable domain (other parts from reference TRBV7-2 and TRBJ1-4): GAGVSQSPSNKVTEKGKDVELRCDPISGHTALYWYRQSLGQGLEFLIYFQGNSAPDKSGLPSDRFSAERTGGSVSTLTIQRTQQEDSAVYLCASSLDGGRREKLFFGSGTQLSVL.

Worth noting for this clonotype: Its ends do not fully match the called genes, so a read error is possible. The chain employs TRBV5-5 and TRBJ2-7; 9 positions match TRBD2. The CDR3 length is 16 residues. Germline V gives CDR1 SGHKS, CDR2 YYEKEE (reference sequence). DNA of the CDR3: TGCGCCAGCAGCTATGGGGCGAGCGGGGGGACCTACGAGCAGTACTTC. The encoded protein is CASSYGASGGTYEQYF.

V and J are TRBV12-3 or TRBV12-4 and TRBJ1-6, with a possible D match to TRBD1 (5 bases). With 6 bases removed from V and 9 bases from J, the gap between germline ends came to 21 bases. CDR3 length equals 16 residues. CDR3 in amino acids: CASSFTVPGERSPLHF. The CDR3 nucleotides are TGTGCCAGCAGCTTCACCGTCCCGGGGGAGCGTTCACCCCTCCACTTT.

The J gene is TRBJ1-6, the V gene TRBV7-3, with TRBD1 as a possible D gene (5 bases). This CDR3 region has 16 residues. Germline V gives CDR1 SGHTA, CDR2 FQGTGA. The V gene lost 4 bases and the J gene lost 1 base, with 11 bases spanning the gap. The CDR3 region has the DNA TGTGCCAGCAGCTACCAGGGAGAGTCCTATAATTCACCCCTCCACTTT. It yields the protein CASSYQGESYNSPLHF.

A note on this clonotype: This may stem from a read error, because a much larger clone lies one nucleotide away. The chain is built from TRBV6-5 and TRBJ1-2; D is unresolved. The germline V and J ends were trimmed by 6 bases and 9 bases, with 14 bases remaining between them. This CDR3 has 12 residues. Germline V gives CDR1 MNHEY, CDR2 SVGAGI. The CDR3 nucleotides read TGTGCCAGCAGCCAAGCGGGCAGAAGCTACACCTTC. Translated, it gives CASSQAGRSYTF.

This clonotype was seen many times. This chain connects TRBV9 to TRBJ2-1, with 8 bases identical to TRBD2. The CDR3 is 15 residues long. Germline V gives CDR1 SGDLS, CDR2 YYNGEE. Trimming took 0 bases from V and 7 from J; bases not matched to a gene: 6. For the CDR3, the DNA is TGTGCCAGCAGCGTAGAAAGCGGGAGAGGGAATGAGCAGTTCTTC. It codes for CASSVESGRGNEQFF.

This clonotype was observed at least ten times. Mismatch with germline at one junction end may stem from a read error. The rearrangement links TRBV6-5 to TRBJ1-6, with TRBD1 identical over 9 bases. CDR3 length: 16 amino acids. CDR1 is MNHEY and CDR2 is SVGAGI in the germline V gene. Written as DNA, the CDR3 is TGTGCCAGCAGTCACTCGTGGGACAGGGTGAATTCACCCCTCCACTTT. This codes for CASSHSWDRVNSPLHF.

This clonotype was seen a few times. With a much larger clone just one base away, this may be a read error. V usage is TRBV20-1 and J usage is TRBJ2-1, with D maybe TRBD1 (6 bases). The germline V gene has CDR1 DFQATT and CDR2 SNEGSKA (reference sequence). The CDR3 totals 13 residues. The V gene lost 1 base and the J gene lost 12 bases, with 16 bases spanning the gap. CDR3 sequence: CSARAGTRDAQFF. The CDR3 nucleotides read TGCAGTGCTAGAGCCGGGACAAGAGATGCGCAGTTCTTC.

The rearrangement uses TRBV15 and TRBJ1-4; D possibly corresponds to TRBD1 (6 bases). CDR1 is LNHNV, CDR2 YYDKDF, per germline (reference sequence). This CDR3 comprises 16 residues. V lost 7 bases and J 2 bases, leaving 17 bases between the germline ends. This chain's CDR3 is CATTLEGEGTNEKLFF. CDR3 in DNA: TGTGCCACCACCCTAGAGGGGGAGGGCACTAATGAAAAACTGTTTTTT.

Many counts were recorded for this clonotype. J is TRBJ2-3 and V is TRBV7-3; TRBD2 aligns across 9 bases. This CDR3 comprises 15 residues. From germline, CDR1 is SGHTA and CDR2 FQGTGA. V was pared by 4 bases and J by 5 bases, with 7 bases of the junction left unmatched. The CDR3 is CASSSTGLAEDTQYF. The CDR3 DNA sequence: TGTGCCAGCAGCTCGACGGGACTAGCTGAAGATACGCAGTATTTT.

V and J are TRBV5-4 and TRBJ2-3; TRBD1 aligns across 8 bases. The germline V gene encodes CDR1 SGHNT and CDR2 YYREEE (reference sequence). The J segment lost 3 bases and the V segment lost 4 bases, leaving 4 bases of the junction unmatched. The CDR3 is 14 amino acids. Here the CDR3 DNA reads TGTGCCAGCAGCAAGGACAGGGCGACAGATACGCAGTATTTT. Amino acid sequence: CASSKDRATDTQYF.

This clonotype has at least ten counts. The junction departs from the called germline gene at one end, perhaps through a read error. The CDR3 region has the DNA TGCGCCAGCAGGTTGGATCCAGCTAACTATGGCTACACCTTC. It encodes CASRLDPANYGYTF. This chain connects TRBV5-1 to TRBJ1-2, with no clear D. CDR1 is SGHRS, CDR2 YFSETQ, per germline. The CDR3 consists of 14 residues.

The table lists this clonotype with many counts. This rearrangement joins TRBV20-1 to TRBJ1-5; a weak D match, TRBD1 (6 bases). The germline gives CDR1 DFQATT, CDR2 SNEGSKA (reference sequence). The CDR3 has 15 residues. Trimming removed 0 bases at V and 5 bases at J, with 14 bases between. CDR3 bases: TGCAGTGCTAGAGATCGGACAGTTCTTTATCAGCCCCAGCATTTT. This sequence encodes CSARDRTVLYQPQHF.

This chain links TRBV4-1 with TRBJ2-5; possible D gene TRBD1, 5 bases. CDR1 is MGHRA and CDR2 is YSYEKL in the germline V gene. V lost 1 base, J lost 5 bases, and 8 bases lay in between. The CDR3 has 13 amino acids. CDR3 amino acids: CASSQVPGETQYF. The CDR3 nucleotides are TGCGCCAGCAGCCAAGTCCCAGGGGAGACCCAGTACTTC.

The chain carries TRBV9 and TRBJ2-7, with D maybe TRBD2 (6 bases). The germline gives CDR1 SGDLS, CDR2 YYNGEE. V lost 3 bases to trimming and J lost 3 bases, with 13 bases between them. The CDR3 extends over 14 amino acids. The CDR3 sequence is CASSEGRGSYEQYF. DNA of the CDR3: TGTGCCAGCAGCGAGGGACGGGGGAGCTACGAGCAGTACTTC. Variable domain in full (rest from reference TRBV9 and TRBJ2-7): DSGVTQTPKHLITATGQRVTLRCSPRSGDLSVYWYQQSLDQGLQFLIQYYNGEERAKGNILERFSAQQFPDLHSELNLSSLELGDSALYFCASSEGRGSYEQYFGPGTRLTVT.

This clonotype was counted a few times. This may stem from a read error, because a much larger clone lies one nucleotide away. The chain carries TRBV19 and TRBJ1-5; TRBD1 is a possible D gene (5 bases). The length of the CDR3 is 17 residues. Germline CDR1 reads LNHDA; CDR2 reads SQIVND (reference sequence). CDR3 sequence reads: CASSNPRDGVRWQPQPF. CDR3 nucleotide sequence: TGTGCCAGTAGTAACCCCCGGGACGGCGTAAGGTGGCAGCCCCAGCCTTTT.

The chain combines TRBV20-1 with TRBJ1-4; the D gene is possibly TRBD1 (6 bases). Germline values: CDR1 DFQATT, CDR2 SNEGSKA (reference sequence). The V end lost 6 bases, the J end lost 7 bases, and 21 bases lay between the germline ends. The CDR3 has 15 residues. The DNA of the CDR3 is TGCAGTGCACCGGGGACGGGGGCGGACGGTGAAAAACTGTTTTTT. Protein sequence: CSAPGTGADGEKLFF.

In nucleotides, the CDR3 is TGTGCCAGCAGCCCGACAGGGGAACTGTACCAAGAGACCCAGTACTTC. Protein sequence: CASSPTGELYQETQYF. The V call is TRBV7-9, the J call TRBJ2-5; 8 positions agree with TRBD1. The germline CDR1 and CDR2 sequences are SEHNR and FQNEAQ (reference sequence). The CDR3 totals 16 residues. The trim removed 5 bases at V and 0 bases at J, leaving 8 bases unmatched.

The chain is built from TRBV6-5 and TRBJ2-1; 7 bases fit TRBD2. Per the germline V gene, CDR1 is MNHEY and CDR2 is SVGAGI. V lost 5 bases and J lost 5; bases outside the gene matches: 9. This CDR3 has 15 residues. CDR3 DNA sequence: TGTGCCAGCAGTCCGCTGGGAGGGCCGAACAATGAGCAGTTCTTC. It encodes CASSPLGGPNNEQFF.

This clonotype was counted at least ten times. The V call is TRBV29-1, the J call TRBJ2-7; 13 positions match TRBD2. CDR1 is SQVTM and CDR2 is ANQGSEA in the germline V gene. The CDR3 sequence is 13 residues long. J was trimmed by 7 bases and V by 7 bases; bases with no gene match: 7. This CDR3 reads CSARTSGSPEQYF. DNA for the CDR3: TGCAGCGCCCGGACTAGCGGGAGCCCGGAGCAGTACTTC.